The clone carrying this TCR beta chain was observed a single time. Antigen unknown. The data are from a study of cytomegalovirus exposure and HLA in healthy donors. Study in general: The 120 or so validation repertoires used a platform that matched the one used for the approximately 670 first-cohort repertoires, as a later analysis reported. Overall study results and limits: Within the 100 to 150 validation repertoires, first-cohort TCR clusters tended to co-occur, according to a later analysis. It was reportedly the case that the classifier diagnosed cytomegalovirus status with high specificity and sensitivity.

Sequenced by immunoSEQ multiplex PCR; TCRdb stores in-frame clones only, minus some. This table has roughly 300,000 clones, approximately 90% appearing once. CDR3 size: 12 residues. Germline-derived CDR1 and CDR2 are SGHDT and YYEEEE. Trimming shortened V by 7 bases and J by 8 bases, and 13 bases separated the two germline ends. This sequence originates from a woman in her twenties or thirties in good health and CMV-seropositive. The sequencing input was PBMCs. J is TRBJ2-1 and V is TRBV5-6; D assignment may be TRBD1 or TRBD2 (5 bases each). In nucleotides, the CDR3 is TGTGCCAGCCAGACGGGGCTCCATGAGCAGTTCTTC. Protein product: CASQTGLHEQFF.